This T cell receptor beta chain was obtained from a study of blood T cells in healthy people across ages. Germline values: CDR1 SGHRS, CDR2 YFSETQ. V trimming: 3 bases; J trimming: 4 bases; junction bases outside the gene matches: 5. This CDR3 has 14 amino acids. This clonotype came up many times. Using a J-beta primer mix together with a sample-barcoded 5' primer, a second PCR was run for roughly 7 to 12 cycles. TCRdb itself ran the 5' RACE reads through MiXCR, one entry per CDR3 protein. The data hold 1.5 million to 2 million distinct CDR3 sequences, with 28% observed a single time. This chain joins TRBV5-1 and TRBJ2-3; the match to TRBD2 covers 7 bases. The material sequenced was blood. The receptor comes from a woman in her 30s in good health. DNA for the CDR3: TGCGCCAGCAGCTCGGGGGAGGGAGCAGATACGCAGTATTTT. Translation gives CASSSGEGADTQYF.